The 25 T cell receptor beta chains in this list originate from one sample, sequenced in a study of control samples from healthy donors and cancer patients. This table comes from immunoSEQ multiplex PCR, and its TCRdb copy is limited to in-frame clones, with some not included. Of 200,000 to 250,000 clones in the sample, about 93% were seen once. The source material was blood. The receptors were sampled from a man between 45 and 60 years old in good health.

This chain uses TRBV7-2 with TRBJ2-4; 14 bases align to TRBD2. In germline, CDR1 is SGHTA, CDR2 FQGNSA. V lost 5 bases, J lost 0 bases, and 3 bases stayed unmatched. The CDR3 is 17 residues long. CDR3 DNA: TGTGCCAGCAGCCTGACTAGCGGGGGGGTAGCCAAAAACATTCAGTACTTC. This codes for CASSLTSGGVAKNIQYF.

V and J are TRBV27 and TRBJ1-2; a possible D gene is TRBD1 (5 bases). V was cut by 7 bases and J by 4 bases, with 13 bases left in between. Germline CDR1 reads MNHEY; CDR2 reads SMNVEV (reference sequence). The length of the CDR3 is 13 residues. CDR3 sequence reads: CASTQTGGYGYTF. The CDR3 DNA sequence: TGTGCCAGCACCCAGACGGGGGGCTATGGCTACACCTTC.

The genes are TRBV6-2 or TRBV6-3 and TRBJ2-7; D remains ambiguous. Germline CDR1 MNHEY, CDR2 SVGEGT. The CDR3 spans 13 residues. V was shortened by 7 bases and J by 2 bases, with 12 bases between the two germline ends. The CDR3 loop reads CASTPAGAYEQYF. In nucleotides, the CDR3 is TGTGCCAGCACCCCTGCAGGAGCCTACGAGCAGTACTTC.

V is TRBV19 and J is TRBJ1-5; D possibly corresponds to TRBD1 (6 bases). The CDR3 has 18 residues. Trimming left V 3 bases short and J 0 bases short, with 18 bases between. Germline values: CDR1 LNHDA, CDR2 SQIVND (reference sequence). In nucleotides, the CDR3 is TGTGCCAGTAGTATGGATTATCAGGGGTTTTATAGCAATCAGCCCCAGCATTTT. This gives the protein CASSMDYQGFYSNQPQHF.

The V call is TRBV28, the J call TRBJ2-2; D not resolved. There are 14 residues in the CDR3. Trimming took 4 bases from V and 4 from J, leaving 10 bases between them. CDR1 and CDR2 (germline): MDHEN, SYDVKM. CDR3 coding DNA: TGTGCCAGCAGTTCTGGGCCCACCACCGGGGAGCTGTTTTTT. Encoded protein: CASSSGPTTGELFF.

The rearrangement uses TRBV5-1 and TRBJ2-3; the D is unclear. This CDR3 is 11 amino acids long. With 4 bases removed from V and 5 bases from J, the gap between germline ends came to 5 bases. Germline CDR1 SGHRS, CDR2 YFSETQ. CDR3 protein: CASSIIDTQYF. The CDR3 DNA reads as TGCGCCAGCAGCATTATAGATACGCAGTATTTT.

The V and J genes are TRBV7-9 and TRBJ1-6; 8 bases match TRBD1. The CDR3 is 18 amino acids. Germline lookup yields CDR1 SEHNR and CDR2 FQNEAQ (reference sequence). V was clipped by 4 bases and J by 6 bases; unmatched bases: 14. The CDR3 nucleotides are TGTGCCAGCAGCTCCAATTTACGACCGGGACAGGTTAATTCACCCCTCCACTTT. It translates to CASSSNLRPGQVNSPLHF.

The rearrangement uses TRBV18 and TRBJ1-3, with D possibly matching TRBD1 (6 bases). Trimming took off 4 bases at V and 0 bases at J, with 7 bases between the two ends. The germline CDR1 and CDR2 sequences are KGHSH and LQKENI. CDR3 length: 14 amino acids. CDR3 coding DNA: TGTGCCAGCTCACGGGACATCTCTGGAAACACCATATATTTT. It specifies CASSRDISGNTIYF.

The chain links TRBV10-1 to TRBJ1-3; weak D call: TRBD1 (5 bases). This CDR3 has 13 residues. V lost 8 bases and J 2 bases, leaving 10 bases between the germline ends. Looked up from germline, CDR1 is WNHNN and CDR2 is SYGVQD (reference sequence). The CDR3 region is CASSATAGNTIYF. As DNA, the CDR3 is TGCGCCAGCTCGGCGACAGCTGGAAACACCATATATTTT.

The CDR3 is CASSLGLAGLTGELFF. The CDR3 region has the DNA TGTGCCAGCAGTCTTGGACTAGCGGGCCTCACCGGGGAGCTGTTTTTT. The gene calls are TRBV27 and TRBJ2-2; TRBD2 agrees at 11 bases. The CDR3 covers 16 residues. Germline V gene data show CDR1 as MNHEY and CDR2 as SMNVEV (reference sequence). V lost 5 bases to trimming and J lost 4 bases; unmatched junction nucleotides: 6.

The J gene is TRBJ1-2, the V gene TRBV29-1, with a possible D match to TRBD1 (5 bases). The CDR3 loop spans 17 amino acids. Trimming shortened V by 0 bases and J by 9 bases, and 26 bases separated the two germline ends. CDR1 and CDR2 (germline): SQVTM, ANQGSEA. Here the CDR3 reads CSVEDRFYIGADRSYTF. In DNA, the CDR3 is TGCAGCGTTGAAGATCGGTTTTATATTGGGGCGGATAGAAGCTACACCTTC. Supplemented by reference TRBV29-1 and TRBJ1-2, the full variable domain reads SAVISQKPSRDICQRGTSLTIQCQVDSQVTMMFWYRQQPGQSLTLIATANQGSEATYESGFVIDKFPISRPNLTFSTLTVSNMSPEDSSIYLCSVEDRFYIGADRSYTFGSGTRLTVV.

The CDR3 DNA follows: TGTGCCAGCAGTCCTCAGGGGGCGCCGGGTGGCTACACCTTC. Translated, it gives CASSPQGAPGGYTF. V is TRBV2 and J is TRBJ1-2; 8 nucleotides align to TRBD1. V shed 5 bases, J shed 7 bases, and the junction held 9 bases outside the gene matches. CDR3 size: 14 residues. The germline V gene has CDR1 SNHLY and CDR2 FYNNEI.

CDR3 protein: CASSAGEGRTDPEAFF. As DNA, the CDR3 is TGTGCCAGCAGCGCAGGGGAGGGACGGACGGACCCTGAAGCTTTCTTT. The rearrangement uses TRBV9 and TRBJ1-1, with D tentatively TRBD1 (6 bases). Germline V gives CDR1 SGDLS, CDR2 YYNGEE. The CDR3 loop spans 16 amino acids. The V gene lost 3 bases and the J gene lost 6 bases, with 21 bases spanning the gap.

This clone was seen once. This chain connects TRBV4-2 to TRBJ2-5; 8 bases are a match to TRBD2. The junction had 7 bases not matched to a gene; V was cut back by 5 bases and J by 5 bases. The CDR3 totals 14 residues. Germline V gene lookup returns CDR1 LGHNA and CDR2 YNFKEQ. CDR3 DNA sequence: TGTGCCAGCAGCTCGGGGGGGCCGGGGGAGACCCAGTACTTC. This gives the protein CASSSGGPGETQYF.

The rearrangement uses TRBV7-2 and TRBJ2-3; 7 nucleotides align to TRBD2. Germline CDR1 SGHTA, CDR2 FQGNSA. The ends lost 3 bases at V and 4 bases at J; junction bases unmatched: 4. The CDR3 runs to 14 residues. The CDR3 loop is CASSFGGFADTQYF. The CDR3, as DNA: TGTGCCAGCAGCTTCGGGGGGTTCGCAGATACGCAGTATTTT.

The V and J genes are TRBV15 and TRBJ2-7, with TRBD1 matching 7 bases. V trimming: 1 base; J trimming: 2 bases; junction bases outside the gene matches: 2. This CDR3 comprises 14 residues. CDR1 is LNHNV, CDR2 YYDKDF, per germline (reference sequence). CDR3 loop: CATSRVTGAYEQYF. The CDR3 coding sequence is TGTGCCACCAGCAGAGTAACAGGGGCCTACGAGCAGTACTTC.

The count of this clone is one. No DNA is shown, since the ends of the CDR3 on it are uncertain; the CDR3 is the one TCRdb lists. This rearrangement joins TRBV28 to TRBJ2-7; TRBD1 is the table's D call, not checked against the DNA. Germline V lookup: CDR1 MDHEN, CDR2 SYDVKM. Counting both end residues, the CDR3 totals 15 amino acids. The CDR3 protein is CASSSSGQGNYEQYV.

The rearrangement links TRBV7-9 to TRBJ1-2; 7 bases line up with TRBD1. The CDR3 is made up of 15 amino acids. The V gene's germline CDR1 is SEHNR and CDR2 FQNEAQ (reference sequence). Losses at the gene ends were 0 bases for V and 2 bases for J; bases not matched to a gene: 3. The CDR3 protein is CASSLAGGQNYGYTF. The CDR3 nucleotides are TGTGCCAGCAGCTTAGCGGGGGGACAGAACTATGGCTACACCTTC.

CDR3 coding DNA: TGTGCCAGCAGCGTAGGATTGTCTAGCGGGGACTACGGGGAGCAGCAGTACTTC. This codes for CASSVGLSSGDYGEQQYF. This rearrangement joins TRBV9 to TRBJ2-7; 9 positions agree with TRBD2. This CDR3 spans 18 amino acids. With 0 bases clipped from V and 8 bases from J, the junction kept 18 bases outside the gene matches. From germline, CDR1 is SGDLS and CDR2 YYNGEE.

This rearrangement joins TRBV10-1 to TRBJ2-7; 7 bases are a match to TRBD1. The trim removed 0 bases at V and 2 bases at J, leaving 4 bases unmatched. The CDR3 length is 15 residues. In germline, CDR1 is WNHNN, CDR2 SYGVQD (reference sequence). The CDR3 is CASSESKGAAYEQYV. CDR3 nucleotides: TGCGCCAGCAGTGAGTCGAAGGGGGCCGCCTACGAGCAGTACGTC.

The J gene is TRBJ2-2, the V gene TRBV19; TRBD1 might be the D (6 bases). The length of the CDR3 is 14 residues. Trimming shortened V by 8 bases and J by 2 bases, and 12 bases separated the two germline ends. Germline CDR1 is LNHDA and CDR2 is SQIVND (reference sequence). The CDR3: CASRRQANTGELFF. The CDR3, as DNA: TGTGCCAGTCGAAGACAGGCAAACACCGGGGAGCTGTTTTTT.

This clone was detected only a few times. The chain is built from TRBV27 and TRBJ2-1; 11 bases line up with TRBD1. CDR1 is MNHEY and CDR2 is SMNVEV in the germline V gene (reference sequence). This CDR3 has 14 amino acids. V dropped 5 bases and J dropped 4; count of bases not matched to a gene: 1. The CDR3 DNA reads TGTGCCAGCAGTCGGGACAGGGGGTACAATGAGCAGTTCTTC. Translation: CASSRDRGYNEQFF.

This chain links TRBV10-1 with TRBJ1-1; TRBD1 matches at 7 bases. Trimming removed 5 bases from V and 3 bases from J; junction bases left unmatched: 9. In germline, CDR1 is WNHNN, CDR2 SYGVQD (reference sequence). This CDR3 is 15 amino acids long. The CDR3 loop is CASSLTQGSDTEAFF. The CDR3 DNA follows: TGCGCCAGCAGTCTGACACAGGGGTCGGACACTGAAGCTTTCTTT.

The rearrangement uses TRBV15 and TRBJ1-5; D may be TRBD1 (5 bases). This CDR3 has 19 residues. Germline V gives CDR1 LNHNV, CDR2 YYDKDF (reference sequence). V was clipped by 0 bases and J by 6 bases, with 24 bases between them. DNA for the CDR3: TGTGCCACCAGCAGAGAGGGGGGAAGAGGGGTCCTCCAGGCTCAGCCCCAGCATTTT. Translated: CATSREGGRGVLQAQPQHF.

CDR3 DNA sequence: TGTGCCAGCAGCCCAACTAGCGGGGTCGCGGAGACCCAGTACTTC. Its translation: CASSPTSGVAETQYF. This chain connects TRBV11-2 to TRBJ2-5, with 10 bases that match TRBD2. J gave up 5 bases and V 5 bases, and 8 bases lay outside the gene matches. Germline CDR1 SGHAT, CDR2 FQNNGV. The CDR3 contains 15 residues.